The sequence of this TCR beta chain was determined in a study of T cell repertoires in ileal Crohn's disease. This clone was counted between two and nine times. Per germline, CDR1 SGDLS and CDR2 YYNGEE. V lost 0 bases and J 10 bases, leaving 8 bases between the germline ends. The CDR3 loop spans 13 amino acids. The data were produced by immunoSEQ multiplex PCR, yet TCRdb's version contains in-frame clones alone and is incomplete. The sample shows some 14,000 clones, about three quarters of them seen only once. The origin of this receptor is an adult with Crohn's disease. Sequencing input: ileal tissue. This chain joins TRBV9 and TRBJ1-6, with a weak D call TRBD1 (5 bases). The CDR3 region has the DNA TGTGCCAGCAGCGTAGCCGGGGGGTCACCCCTCCACTTT. This sequence encodes CASSVAGGSPLHF.